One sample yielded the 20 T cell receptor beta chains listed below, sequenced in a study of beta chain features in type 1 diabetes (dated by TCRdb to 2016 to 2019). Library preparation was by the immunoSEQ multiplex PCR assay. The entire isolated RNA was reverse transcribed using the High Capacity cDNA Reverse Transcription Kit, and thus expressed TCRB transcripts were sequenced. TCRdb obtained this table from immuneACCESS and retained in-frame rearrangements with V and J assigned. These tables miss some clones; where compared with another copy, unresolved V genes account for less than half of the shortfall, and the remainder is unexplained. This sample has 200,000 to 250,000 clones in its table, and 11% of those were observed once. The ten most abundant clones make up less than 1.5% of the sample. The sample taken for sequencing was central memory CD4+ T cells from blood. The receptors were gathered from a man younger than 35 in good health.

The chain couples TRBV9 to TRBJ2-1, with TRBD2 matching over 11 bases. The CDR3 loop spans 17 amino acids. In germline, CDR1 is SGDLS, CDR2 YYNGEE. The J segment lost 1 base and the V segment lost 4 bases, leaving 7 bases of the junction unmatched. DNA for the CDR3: TGTGCCAGCAGCTCCAGACTAGCGGGACCGTCCTACAATGAGCAGTTCTTC. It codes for CASSSRLAGPSYNEQFF.

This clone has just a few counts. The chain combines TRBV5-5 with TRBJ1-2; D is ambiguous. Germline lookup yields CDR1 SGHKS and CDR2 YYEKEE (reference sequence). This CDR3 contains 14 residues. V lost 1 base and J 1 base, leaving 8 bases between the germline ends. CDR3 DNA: TGTGCCAGCAGCTTGATGTCGAATAACTATGGCTACACCTTC. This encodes CASSLMSNNYGYTF.

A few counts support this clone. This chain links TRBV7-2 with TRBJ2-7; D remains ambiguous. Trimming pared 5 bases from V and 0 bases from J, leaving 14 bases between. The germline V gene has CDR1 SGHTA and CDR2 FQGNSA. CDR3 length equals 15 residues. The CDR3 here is CASSQREKVSYEQYF. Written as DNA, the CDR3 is TGTGCCAGCAGCCAGAGAGAAAAGGTCTCCTACGAGCAGTACTTC.

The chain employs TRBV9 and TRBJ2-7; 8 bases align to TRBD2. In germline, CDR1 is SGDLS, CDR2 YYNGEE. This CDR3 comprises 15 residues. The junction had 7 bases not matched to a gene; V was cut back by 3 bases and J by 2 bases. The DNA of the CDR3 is TGTGCCAGCAGCGACGAGCGGGAGCCCCCCTACGAGCAGTACTTC. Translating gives CASSDEREPPYEQYF.

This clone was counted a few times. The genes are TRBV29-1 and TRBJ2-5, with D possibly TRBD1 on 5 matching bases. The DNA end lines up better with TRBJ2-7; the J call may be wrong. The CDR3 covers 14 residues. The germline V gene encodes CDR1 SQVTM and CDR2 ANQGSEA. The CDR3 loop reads CSVEDDAGFDEQYF. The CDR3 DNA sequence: TGCAGCGTTGAAGACGACGCAGGGTTTGACGAGCAGTACTTC.

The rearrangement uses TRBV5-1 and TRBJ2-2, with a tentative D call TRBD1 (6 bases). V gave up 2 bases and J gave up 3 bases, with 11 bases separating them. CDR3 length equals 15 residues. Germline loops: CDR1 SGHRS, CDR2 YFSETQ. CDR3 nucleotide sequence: TGCGCCAGCAGCTTACAGGGTTCTCACACCGGGGAGCTGTTTTTT. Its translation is CASSLQGSHTGELFF. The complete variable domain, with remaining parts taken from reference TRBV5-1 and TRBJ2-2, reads KAGVTQTPRYLIKTRGQQVTLSCSPISGHRSVSWYQQTPGQGLQFLFEYFSETQRNKGNFPGRFSGRQFSNSRSEMNVSTLELGDSALYLCASSLQGSHTGELFFGEGSRLTVL.

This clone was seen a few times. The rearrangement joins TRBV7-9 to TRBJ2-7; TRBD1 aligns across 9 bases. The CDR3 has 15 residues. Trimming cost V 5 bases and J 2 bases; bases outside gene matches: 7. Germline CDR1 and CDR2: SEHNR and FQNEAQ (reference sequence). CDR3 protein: CASSPRGTGPYEQYF. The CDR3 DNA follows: TGTGCCAGCAGCCCTAGGGGGACAGGGCCCTACGAGCAGTACTTC.

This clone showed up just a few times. The CDR3 here is CASTSSNEQFF. CDR3 nucleotides: TGTGCCAGCACCAGCTCCAATGAGCAGTTCTTC. The V gene is TRBV7-9, the J gene TRBJ2-1, with D unclear. The CDR3 extends over 11 amino acids. V dropped 7 bases and J dropped 6 bases, with 7 bases sitting between them. Per the germline V gene, CDR1 is SEHNR and CDR2 is FQNEAQ (reference sequence).

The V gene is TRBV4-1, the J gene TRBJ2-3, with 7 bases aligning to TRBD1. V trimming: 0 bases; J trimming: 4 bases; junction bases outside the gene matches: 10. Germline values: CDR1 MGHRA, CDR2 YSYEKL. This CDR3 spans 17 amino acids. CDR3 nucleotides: TGCGCCAGCAGCCAAGACGACAGGGATCATTCCGCAGATACGCAGTATTTT. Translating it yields CASSQDDRDHSADTQYF.

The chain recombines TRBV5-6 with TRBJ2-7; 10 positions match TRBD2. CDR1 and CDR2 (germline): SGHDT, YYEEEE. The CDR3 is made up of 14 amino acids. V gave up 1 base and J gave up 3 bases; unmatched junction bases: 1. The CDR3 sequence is CASSLSSGSYEQYF. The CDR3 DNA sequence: TGTGCCAGCAGCTTGTCTAGCGGGAGCTACGAGCAGTACTTC.

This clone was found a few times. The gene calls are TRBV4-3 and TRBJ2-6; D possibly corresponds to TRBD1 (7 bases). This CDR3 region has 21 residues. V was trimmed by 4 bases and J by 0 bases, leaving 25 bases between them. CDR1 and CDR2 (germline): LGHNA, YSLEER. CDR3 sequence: CASSLLFRAGQQYSGANVLTF. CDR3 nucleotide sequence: TGCGCCAGCAGCCTCCTATTTCGCGCGGGACAGCAATACTCTGGGGCCAACGTCCTGACTTTC.

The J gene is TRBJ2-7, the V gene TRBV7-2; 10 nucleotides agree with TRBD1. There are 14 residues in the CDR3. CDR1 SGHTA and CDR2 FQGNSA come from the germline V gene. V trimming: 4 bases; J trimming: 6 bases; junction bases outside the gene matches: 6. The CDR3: CASSYRDRGGEQYF. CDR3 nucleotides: TGTGCCAGCAGCTACCGGGACAGGGGCGGCGAGCAGTACTTC.

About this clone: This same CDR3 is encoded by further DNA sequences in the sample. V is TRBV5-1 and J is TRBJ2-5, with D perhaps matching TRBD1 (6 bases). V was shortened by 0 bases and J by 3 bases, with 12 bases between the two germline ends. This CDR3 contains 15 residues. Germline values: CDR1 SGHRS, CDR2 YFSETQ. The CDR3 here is CASSLAGTTEETQYF. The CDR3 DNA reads TGCGCCAGCAGCTTGGCTGGGACAACCGAAGAGACCCAGTACTTC.

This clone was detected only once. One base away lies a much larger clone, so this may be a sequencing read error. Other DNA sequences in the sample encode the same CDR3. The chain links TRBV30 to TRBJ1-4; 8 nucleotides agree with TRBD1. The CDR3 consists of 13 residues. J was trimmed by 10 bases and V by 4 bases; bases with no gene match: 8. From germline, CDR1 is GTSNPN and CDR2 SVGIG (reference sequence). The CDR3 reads CAWTNGQGGKLFF. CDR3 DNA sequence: TGTGCCTGGACCAATGGACAGGGAGGAAAACTGTTTTTT.

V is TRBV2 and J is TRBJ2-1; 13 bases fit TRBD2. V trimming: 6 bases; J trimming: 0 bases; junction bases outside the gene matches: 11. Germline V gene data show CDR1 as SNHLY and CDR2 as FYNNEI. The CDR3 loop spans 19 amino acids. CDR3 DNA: TGTGCCAGCAGCAGAACTAGCGGGAGGGCCTCGAGCTCCTACAATGAGCAGTTCTTC. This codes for CASSRTSGRASSSYNEQFF.

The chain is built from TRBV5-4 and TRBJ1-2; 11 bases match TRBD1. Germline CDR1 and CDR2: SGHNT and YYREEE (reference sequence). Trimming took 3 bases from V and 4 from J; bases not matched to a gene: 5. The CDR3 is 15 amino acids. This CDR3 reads CASSWRTGGAYGYTF. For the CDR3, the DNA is TGTGCCAGCAGCTGGAGGACAGGGGGCGCCTATGGCTACACCTTC.

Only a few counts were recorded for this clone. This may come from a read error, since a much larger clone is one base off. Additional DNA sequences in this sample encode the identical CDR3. CDR3 DNA: TGTGCCAGCAGCTTAGGCTCCTACAATGAGCAGTTCTTC. It codes for CASSLGSYNEQFF. This chain uses TRBV7-2 with TRBJ2-1; D gene uncertain. CDR1 is SGHTA and CDR2 is FQGNSA in the germline V gene. The ends were cut back, 1 base at V and 0 bases at J, with 1 base in the middle. The CDR3 spans 13 residues.

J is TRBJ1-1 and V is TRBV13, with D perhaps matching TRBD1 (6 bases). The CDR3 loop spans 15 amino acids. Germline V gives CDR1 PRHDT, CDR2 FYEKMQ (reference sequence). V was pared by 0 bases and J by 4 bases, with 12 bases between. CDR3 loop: CASSLGSRGFTEAFF. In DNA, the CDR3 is TGTGCCAGCAGCTTAGGCTCCAGGGGTTTCACTGAAGCTTTCTTT.

CDR3 DNA sequence: TGCGCCAGCAGCCAAGATCAGGCGGGAGGAACAGATACGCAGTATTTT. Its translation is CASSQDQAGGTDTQYF. This chain connects TRBV4-1 to TRBJ2-3; 8 bases are shared with TRBD2. The V gene's germline CDR1 is MGHRA and CDR2 YSYEKL. This CDR3 comprises 16 residues. With 0 bases clipped from V and 3 bases from J, the junction kept 5 bases outside the gene matches.

The CDR3 region is CASSLVLAGVGEQYF. CDR3 DNA: TGTGCCAGCAGCTTAGTTCTAGCGGGAGTGGGGGAGCAGTACTTC. The rearrangement links TRBV7-8 to TRBJ2-7, with TRBD2 matching over 10 bases. V shed 1 base, J shed 7 bases, and the junction held 7 bases outside the gene matches. Germline assignment: CDR1 SGHVS and CDR2 FQNEAQ. The CDR3 has 15 residues.